These 9 T cell receptor beta chains were all obtained from the same sample, sequenced in a study of blood T cell repertoires in COVID-19. This table comes from immunoSEQ multiplex PCR, and its TCRdb copy is limited to in-frame clones, with some not included. The table includes 300,000 to 350,000 clones, about nine tenths detected once. The sequencing input was peripheral blood. The receptors come from a woman aged 25 to 39 with COVID-19, enrolled during active disease.

The chain has TRBV5-6 and TRBJ1-2; possibly TRBD1 for D (5 bases). Germline V gene sequence: CDR1 SGHDT, CDR2 YYEEEE. The CDR3 sequence is 13 residues long. V was clipped by 6 bases and J by 0 bases, with 9 bases between them. CDR3 sequence: CASKGVANYGYTF. For the CDR3, the DNA is TGTGCCAGCAAAGGGGTGGCTAACTATGGCTACACCTTC. Variable domain in full (rest from reference TRBV5-6 and TRBJ1-2): DAGVTQSPTHLIKTRGQQVTLRCSPKSGHDTVSWYQQALGQGPQFIFQYYEEEERQRGNFPDRFSGHQFPNYSSELNVNALLLGDSALYLCASKGVANYGYTFGSGTRLTVV.

J is TRBJ1-6 and V is TRBV28, with TRBD1 matching over 7 bases. The CDR3 runs to 14 residues. V dropped 4 bases and J dropped 9; count of bases not matched to a gene: 6. Germline V gene lookup returns CDR1 MDHEN and CDR2 SYDVKM. The CDR3 coding sequence is TGTGCCAGCAGTTACAGGGGAGGTCGTTCACCCCTCCACTTT. This codes for CASSYRGGRSPLHF.

The V gene is TRBV28, the J gene TRBJ1-2, with 10 bases aligning to TRBD1. Germline loops: CDR1 MDHEN, CDR2 SYDVKM. CDR3 size: 15 residues. J was trimmed by 1 base and V by 5 bases; bases with no gene match: 4. CDR3 amino acids: CASSPWDRGNYGYTF. CDR3 nucleotide sequence: TGTGCCAGCAGTCCCTGGGACAGGGGTAACTATGGCTACACCTTC.

This clone was counted between two and nine times. The chain is built from TRBV4-1 and TRBJ1-4; weak D call: TRBD1 (5 bases). The CDR3 runs to 15 residues. Germline V gene data show CDR1 as MGHRA and CDR2 as YSYEKL. V lost 0 bases, J lost 7 bases, and 12 bases lay in between. The CDR3 loop is CASSQDLSQGEKLFF. The CDR3 DNA is TGCGCCAGCAGCCAAGATTTAAGCCAGGGTGAAAAACTGTTTTTT.

The chain is built from TRBV7-9 and TRBJ2-3; D gene ambiguous. Germline CDR1 and CDR2: SEHNR and FQNEAQ (reference sequence). The V end was cut by 5 bases, the J end by 6 bases, with 18 bases between. The CDR3 sequence is 15 residues long. The CDR3 DNA follows: TGTGCCAGCAGCCCCCCGTTCAGAGCAGGCGATACGCAGTATTTT. Translation gives CASSPPFRAGDTQYF.

The chain couples TRBV27 to TRBJ1-2, with unresolved D. The CDR3 loop spans 13 amino acids. CDR1 and CDR2 (germline): MNHEY, SMNVEV (reference sequence). The V and J ends lost 3 bases and 2 bases respectively, with 7 bases between them. The CDR3 region is CASSFGRNYGYTF. CDR3 in DNA: TGTGCCAGCAGTTTCGGTCGAAACTATGGCTACACCTTC.

This clone was detected only once. The J gene is TRBJ1-4, the V gene TRBV6-5; 7 bases are a match to TRBD1. The germline gives CDR1 MNHEY, CDR2 SVGAGI. V was pared by 6 bases and J by 0 bases, with 4 bases of the junction left unmatched. The CDR3 loop spans 15 amino acids. This CDR3 reads CASSATGATNEKLFF. The CDR3 bases are TGTGCCAGCAGCGCTACAGGGGCAACTAATGAAAAACTGTTTTTT.

The chain carries TRBV29-1 and TRBJ2-7; 9 nucleotides match TRBD2. The CDR3 consists of 17 residues. CDR1 SQVTM and CDR2 ANQGSEA come from the germline V gene. V dropped 6 bases and J dropped 5; count of bases not matched to a gene: 20. The CDR3 nucleotides are TGCAGCGTAGAAACCCTAACTCGACGCGGGGGGGCCGACGAGCAGTACGTC. This encodes CSVETLTRRGGADEQYV.

This clone has just a few counts. V usage is TRBV5-4 and J usage is TRBJ2-4, with 14 bases fitting TRBD2. Germline trimming cut 4 bases from V and 1 base from J; bases unmatched to any gene: 10. The germline V gene has CDR1 SGHNT and CDR2 YYREEE (reference sequence). The CDR3 has 19 residues. The CDR3 loop reads CASSRGRTSGGSAKNIQYF. The CDR3 DNA is TGTGCCAGCAGCCGGGGTCGGACTAGCGGGGGGTCTGCCAAAAACATTCAGTACTTC.